The TCR beta chain described here comes from a study of T-cell memory formation after mild COVID-19. The study, taken as a whole, reports: Researchers found some responding clones in pre-infection memory, a sign that cross-reactive memory joined.

Details on this clonotype: Its antigen is unidentified.

TCRdb fed the 5' RACE reads into MiXCR, producing one record per CDR3 protein. The data show 100,000 or so distinct CDR3 sequences, around 10% seen once. This sequence was found in a man aged 18 to 30 who had mild COVID-19 (a few samples of this study predate the infection). Cell type and time point are not known. The sequencing input was PBMCs or a T cell subset sorted from them (not recorded which).

CDR3 loop: CASSHSNEKLFF. CDR3 bases: TGCGCCAGCAGCCACTCTAATGAAAAACTGTTTTTT. The rearrangement links TRBV4-1 to TRBJ1-4; no reliable D call. The germline V gene encodes CDR1 MGHRA and CDR2 YSYEKL. V shed 3 bases and J shed 3 bases, with 2 bases lying between them. The CDR3 totals 12 residues.